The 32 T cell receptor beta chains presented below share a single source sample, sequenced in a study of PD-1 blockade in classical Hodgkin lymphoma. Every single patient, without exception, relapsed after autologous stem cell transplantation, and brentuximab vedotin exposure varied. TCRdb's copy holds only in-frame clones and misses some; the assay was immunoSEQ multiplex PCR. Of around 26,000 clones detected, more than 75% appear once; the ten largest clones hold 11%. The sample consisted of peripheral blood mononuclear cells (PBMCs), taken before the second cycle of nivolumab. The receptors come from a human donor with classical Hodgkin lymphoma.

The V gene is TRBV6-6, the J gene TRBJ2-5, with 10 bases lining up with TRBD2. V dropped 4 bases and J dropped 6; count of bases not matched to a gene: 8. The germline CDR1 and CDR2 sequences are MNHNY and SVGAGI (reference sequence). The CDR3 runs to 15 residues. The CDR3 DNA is TGTGCCAGCAGTTCCAGCGGGGGGGTGCGGAAGACCCAGTACTTC. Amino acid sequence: CASSSSGGVRKTQYF.

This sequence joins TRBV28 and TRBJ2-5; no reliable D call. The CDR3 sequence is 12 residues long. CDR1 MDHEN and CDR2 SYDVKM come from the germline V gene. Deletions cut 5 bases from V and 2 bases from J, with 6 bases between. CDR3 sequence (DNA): TGTGCCAGCAGTAGTTTTCAAGAGACCCAGTACTTC. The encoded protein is CASSSFQETQYF. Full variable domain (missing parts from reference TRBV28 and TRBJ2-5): DVKVTQSSRYLVKRTGEKVFLECVQDMDHENMFWYRQDPGLGLRLIYFSYDVKMKEKGDIPEGYSVSREKKERFSLILESASTNQTSMYLCASSSFQETQYFGPGTRLLVL.

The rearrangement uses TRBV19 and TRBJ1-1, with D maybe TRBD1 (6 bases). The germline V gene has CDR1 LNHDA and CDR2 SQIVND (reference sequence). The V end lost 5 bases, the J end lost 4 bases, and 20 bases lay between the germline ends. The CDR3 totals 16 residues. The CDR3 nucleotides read TGTGCCAGTAGTCCCCTACAGGGTGGGCGCGGCACTGAAGCTTTCTTT. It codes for CASSPLQGGRGTEAFF. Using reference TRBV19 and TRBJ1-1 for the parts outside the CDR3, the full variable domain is DGGITQSPKYLFRKEGQNVTLSCEQNLNHDAMYWYRQDPGQGLRLIYYSQIVNDFQKGDIAEGYSVSREKKESFPLTVTSAQKNPTAFYLCASSPLQGGRGTEAFFGQGTRLTVV.

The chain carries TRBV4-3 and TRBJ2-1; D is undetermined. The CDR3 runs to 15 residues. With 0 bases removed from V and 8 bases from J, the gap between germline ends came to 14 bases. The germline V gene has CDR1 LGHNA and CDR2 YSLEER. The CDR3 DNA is TGCGCCAGCAGCCAAGACCGTCAAGGTTACGATGAGCAGTTCTTC. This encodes CASSQDRQGYDEQFF.

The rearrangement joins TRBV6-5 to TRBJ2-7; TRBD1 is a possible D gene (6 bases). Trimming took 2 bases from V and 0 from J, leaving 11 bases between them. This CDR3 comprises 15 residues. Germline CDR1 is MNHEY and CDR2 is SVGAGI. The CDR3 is CASSYANRASYEQYF. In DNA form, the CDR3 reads TGTGCCAGCAGTTACGCGAACAGGGCCTCCTACGAGCAGTACTTC.

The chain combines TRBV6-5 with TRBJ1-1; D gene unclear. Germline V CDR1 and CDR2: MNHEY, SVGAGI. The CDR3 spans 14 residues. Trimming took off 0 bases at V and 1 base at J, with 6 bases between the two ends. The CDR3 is CASSYSPGNTEAFF. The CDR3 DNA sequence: TGTGCCAGCAGTTACTCCCCTGGGAACACTGAAGCTTTCTTT.

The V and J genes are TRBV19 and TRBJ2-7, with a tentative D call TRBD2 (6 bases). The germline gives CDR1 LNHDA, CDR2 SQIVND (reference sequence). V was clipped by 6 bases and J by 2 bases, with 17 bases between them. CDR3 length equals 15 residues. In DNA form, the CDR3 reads TGTGCCAGTAGGGAGGGCGCTTTCCGCGCCTACGAGCAGTACTTC. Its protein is CASREGAFRAYEQYF.

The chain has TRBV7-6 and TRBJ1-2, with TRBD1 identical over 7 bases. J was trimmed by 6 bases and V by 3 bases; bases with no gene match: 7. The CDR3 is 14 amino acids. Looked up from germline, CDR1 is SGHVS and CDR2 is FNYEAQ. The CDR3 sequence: CASSLTGKGDGYTF. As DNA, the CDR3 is TGTGCCAGCAGCTTGACAGGGAAGGGGGATGGCTACACCTTC.

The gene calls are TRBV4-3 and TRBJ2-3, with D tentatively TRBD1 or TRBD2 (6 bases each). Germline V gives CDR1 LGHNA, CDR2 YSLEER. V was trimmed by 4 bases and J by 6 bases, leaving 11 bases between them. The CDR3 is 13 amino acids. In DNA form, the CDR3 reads TGCGCCAGCAGCCGGGGGGCTGGGGATACGCAGTATTTT. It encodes CASSRGAGDTQYF.

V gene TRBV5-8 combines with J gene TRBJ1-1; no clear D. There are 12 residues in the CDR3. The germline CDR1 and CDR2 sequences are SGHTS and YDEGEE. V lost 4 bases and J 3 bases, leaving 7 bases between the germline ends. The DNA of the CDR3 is TGTGCCAGCAGCCTAGGGTACACTGAAGCTTTCTTT. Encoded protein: CASSLGYTEAFF.

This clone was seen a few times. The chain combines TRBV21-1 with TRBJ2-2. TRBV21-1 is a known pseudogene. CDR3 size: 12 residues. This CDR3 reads CASSKCFRELFF. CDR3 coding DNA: TGTGCCAGCAGCAAGTGTTTTCGGGAGCTGTTTTTT.

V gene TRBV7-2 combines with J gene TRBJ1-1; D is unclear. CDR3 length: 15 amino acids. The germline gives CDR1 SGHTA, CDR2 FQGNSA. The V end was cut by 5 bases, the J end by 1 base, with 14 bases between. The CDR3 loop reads CASSPRSGENTEAFF. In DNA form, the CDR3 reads TGTGCCAGCAGCCCTAGGAGCGGGGAGAACACTGAAGCTTTCTTT.

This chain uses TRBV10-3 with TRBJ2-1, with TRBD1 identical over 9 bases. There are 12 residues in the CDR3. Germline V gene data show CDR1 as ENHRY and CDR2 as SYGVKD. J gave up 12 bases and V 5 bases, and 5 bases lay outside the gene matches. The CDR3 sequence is CAISQGQGPQFF. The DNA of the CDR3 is TGTGCCATCAGTCAGGGACAGGGACCGCAGTTCTTC.

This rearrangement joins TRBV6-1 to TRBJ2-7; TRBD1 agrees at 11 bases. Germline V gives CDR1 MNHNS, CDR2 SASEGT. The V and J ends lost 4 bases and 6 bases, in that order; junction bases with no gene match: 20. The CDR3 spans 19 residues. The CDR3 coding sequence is TGTGCCAGCAGTGCGACCGGGACAGGGGGTTCATCGACCCTTGGCGAGCAGTACTTC. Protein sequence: CASSATGTGGSSTLGEQYF.

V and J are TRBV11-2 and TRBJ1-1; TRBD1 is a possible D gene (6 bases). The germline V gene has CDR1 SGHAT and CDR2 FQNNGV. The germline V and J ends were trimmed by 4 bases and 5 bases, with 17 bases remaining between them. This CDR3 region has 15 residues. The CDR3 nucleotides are TGTGCCAGCAGCTGGGAACAGGGCAGGCGGACTGAAGCTTTCTTT. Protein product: CASSWEQGRRTEAFF.

The chain's CDR3 is CASSVLDRATAFF. CDR3 DNA sequence: TGTGCCAGCAGCGTATTAGACAGGGCCACAGCTTTCTTT. This chain uses TRBV7-3 with TRBJ1-1, with TRBD1 matching over 7 bases. CDR1 SGHTA and CDR2 FQGTGA come from the germline V gene. The J segment lost 10 bases and the V segment lost 5 bases, leaving 10 bases of the junction unmatched. The CDR3 length is 13 residues.

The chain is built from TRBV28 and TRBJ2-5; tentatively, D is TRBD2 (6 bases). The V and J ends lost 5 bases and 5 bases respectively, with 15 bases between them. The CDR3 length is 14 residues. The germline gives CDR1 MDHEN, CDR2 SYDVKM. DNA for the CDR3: TGTGCCAGCAGTACCCGGGGAGGCTCGGAGACCCAGTACTTC. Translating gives CASSTRGGSETQYF.

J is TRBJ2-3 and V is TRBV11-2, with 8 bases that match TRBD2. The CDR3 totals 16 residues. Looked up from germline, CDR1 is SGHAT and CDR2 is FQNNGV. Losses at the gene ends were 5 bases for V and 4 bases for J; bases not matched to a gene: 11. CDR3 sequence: CASSIQTSVGADTQYF. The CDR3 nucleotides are TGTGCCAGCAGCATACAGACTAGCGTAGGGGCAGATACGCAGTATTTT.

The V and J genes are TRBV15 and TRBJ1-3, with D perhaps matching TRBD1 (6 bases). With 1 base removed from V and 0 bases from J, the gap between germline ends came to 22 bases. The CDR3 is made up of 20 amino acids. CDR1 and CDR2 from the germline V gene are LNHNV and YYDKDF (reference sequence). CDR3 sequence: CATSRGPLGQGFSSGNTIYF. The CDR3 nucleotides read TGTGCCACCAGCAGAGGACCCCTTGGGCAGGGGTTCTCCTCTGGAAACACCATATATTTT. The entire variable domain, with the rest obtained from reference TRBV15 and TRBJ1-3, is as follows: DAMVIQNPRYQVTQFGKPVTLSCSQTLNHNVMYWYQQKSSQAPKLLFHYYDKDFNNEADTPDNFQSRRPNTSFCFLDIRSPGLGDTAMYLCATSRGPLGQGFSSGNTIYFGEGSWLTVV.

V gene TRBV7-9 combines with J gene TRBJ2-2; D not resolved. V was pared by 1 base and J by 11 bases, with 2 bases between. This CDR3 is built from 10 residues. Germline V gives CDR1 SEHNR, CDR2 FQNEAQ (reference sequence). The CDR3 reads CASSLVELFF. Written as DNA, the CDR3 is TGTGCCAGCAGCTTAGTTGAGCTGTTTTTT.

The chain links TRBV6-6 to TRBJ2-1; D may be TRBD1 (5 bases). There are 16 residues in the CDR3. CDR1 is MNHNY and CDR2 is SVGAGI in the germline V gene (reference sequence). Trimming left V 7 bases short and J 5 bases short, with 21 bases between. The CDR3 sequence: CASTPILDTIDNEQFF. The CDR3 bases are TGTGCCAGCACCCCGATTCTGGACACCATTGACAATGAGCAGTTCTTC.

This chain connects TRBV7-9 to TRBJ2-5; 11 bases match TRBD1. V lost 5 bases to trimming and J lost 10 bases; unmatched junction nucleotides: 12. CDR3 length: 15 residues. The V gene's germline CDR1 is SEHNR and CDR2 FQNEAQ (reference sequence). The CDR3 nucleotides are TGTGCCAGCAGCAACCGGGACAGGGGGTTCGTGGGCCAGTACTTC. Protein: CASSNRDRGFVGQYF. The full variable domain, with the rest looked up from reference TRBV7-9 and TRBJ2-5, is DTGVSQNPRHKITKRGQNVTFRCDPISEHNRLYWYRQTLGQGPEFLTYFQNEAQLEKSRLLSDRFSAERPKGSFSTLEIQRTEQGDSAMYLCASSNRDRGFVGQYFGPGTRLLVL.

CDR3 DNA: TGTGCCAGCAGCTTGACGGCCCCGGACTCCGCCTCAGATACGCAGTATTTT. Translated, it gives CASSLTAPDSASDTQYF. J is TRBJ2-3 and V is TRBV7-3; tentatively, D is TRBD2 (5 bases). Looked up from germline, CDR1 is SGHTA and CDR2 is FQGTGA. V lost 3 bases to trimming and J lost 4 bases, with 20 bases between them. CDR3 length: 17 amino acids.

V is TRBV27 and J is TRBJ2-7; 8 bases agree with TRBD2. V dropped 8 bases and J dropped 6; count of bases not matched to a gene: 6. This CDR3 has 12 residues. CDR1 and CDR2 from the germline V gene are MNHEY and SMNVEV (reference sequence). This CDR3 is CASGLTSAEQYF. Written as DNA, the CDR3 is TGTGCCAGCGGTCTGACTAGCGCCGAGCAGTACTTC.

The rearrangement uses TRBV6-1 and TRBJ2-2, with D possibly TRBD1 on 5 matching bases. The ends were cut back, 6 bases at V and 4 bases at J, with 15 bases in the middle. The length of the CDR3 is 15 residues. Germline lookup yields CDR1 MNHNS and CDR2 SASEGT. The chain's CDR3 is CASSRRGAVTGELFF. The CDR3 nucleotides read TGTGCCAGCAGCCGCCGTGGGGCAGTCACCGGGGAGCTGTTTTTT.

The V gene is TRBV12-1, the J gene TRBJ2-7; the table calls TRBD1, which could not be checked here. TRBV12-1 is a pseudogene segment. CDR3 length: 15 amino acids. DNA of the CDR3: TGTGCCAGCAGCTCGAGTACAGGGGGCTCCTACGAGCAGTACTTC. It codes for CASSSSTGGSYEQYF.

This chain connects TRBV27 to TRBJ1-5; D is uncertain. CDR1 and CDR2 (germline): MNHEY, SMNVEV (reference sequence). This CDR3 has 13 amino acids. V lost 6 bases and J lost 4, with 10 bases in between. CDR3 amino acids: CASSNTANQPQHF. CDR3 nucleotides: TGTGCCAGCAGCAATACCGCTAATCAGCCCCAGCATTTT.

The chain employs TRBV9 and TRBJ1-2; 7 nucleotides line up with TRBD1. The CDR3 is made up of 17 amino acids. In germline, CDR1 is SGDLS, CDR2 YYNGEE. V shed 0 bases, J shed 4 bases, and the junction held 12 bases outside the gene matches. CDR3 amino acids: CASSVEGRRDSLYGYTF. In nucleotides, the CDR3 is TGTGCCAGCAGCGTAGAGGGACGGCGGGACAGCCTCTATGGCTACACCTTC.

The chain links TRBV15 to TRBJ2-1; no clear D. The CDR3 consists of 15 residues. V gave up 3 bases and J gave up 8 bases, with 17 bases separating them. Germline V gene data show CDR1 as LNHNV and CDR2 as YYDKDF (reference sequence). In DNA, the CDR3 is TGTGCCACCAGCAGTAACGGAGTAGGGATGGATGAGCAGTTCTTC. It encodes CATSSNGVGMDEQFF.

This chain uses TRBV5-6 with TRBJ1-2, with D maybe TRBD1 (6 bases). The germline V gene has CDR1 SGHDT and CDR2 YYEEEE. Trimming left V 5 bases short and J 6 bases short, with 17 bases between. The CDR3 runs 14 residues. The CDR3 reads CASRTAAGAHGYTF. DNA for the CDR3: TGTGCCAGCAGAACCGCGGCAGGGGCCCATGGCTACACCTTC.

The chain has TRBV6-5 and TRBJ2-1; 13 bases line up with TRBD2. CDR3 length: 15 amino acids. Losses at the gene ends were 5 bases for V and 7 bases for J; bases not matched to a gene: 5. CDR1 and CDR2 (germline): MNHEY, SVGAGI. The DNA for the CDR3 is TGTGCCAGCAGTAGACTAGCGGGGGGATTTAATGAGCAGTTCTTC. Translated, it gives CASSRLAGGFNEQFF.

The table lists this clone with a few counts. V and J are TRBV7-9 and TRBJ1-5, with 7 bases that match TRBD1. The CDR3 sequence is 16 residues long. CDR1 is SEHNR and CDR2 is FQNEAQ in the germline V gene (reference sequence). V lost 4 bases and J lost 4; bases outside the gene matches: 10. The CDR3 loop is CASSSDPGQRNQPQHF. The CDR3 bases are TGTGCCAGCAGCTCAGATCCGGGACAGCGGAATCAGCCCCAGCATTTT.